Below are 21 T cell receptor beta chains sequenced from a single sample in a study of Ad26.COV2.S vaccination and SARS-CoV-2 variants. The data were produced by immunoSEQ multiplex PCR, yet TCRdb's version contains in-frame clones alone and is incomplete. In the table there are roughly 100,000 clones, roughly 75% of which are singletons. The specimen was peripheral blood, collected after recovery from COVID-19. The receptors were sampled from a human donor who had recovered from COVID-19.

The chain combines TRBV19 with TRBJ2-2; the D gene is possibly TRBD1 (5 bases). CDR3 length: 14 amino acids. Looked up from germline, CDR1 is LNHDA and CDR2 is SQIVND (reference sequence). V lost 3 bases, J lost 3 bases, and 8 bases lay in between. The CDR3 nucleotides read TGTGCCAGTAGTATCAAACAGGACACCGGGGAGCTGTTTTTT. Its translation: CASSIKQDTGELFF.

The V and J genes are TRBV19 and TRBJ1-3; D might be TRBD1 (6 bases). Trimming pared 5 bases from V and 0 bases from J, leaving 8 bases between. CDR1 and CDR2 from the germline V gene are LNHDA and SQIVND (reference sequence). The length of the CDR3 is 14 residues. CDR3 bases: TGTGCCAGTAGTCCAGGGGCCTCTGGAAACACCATATATTTT. It translates to CASSPGASGNTIYF.

V is TRBV6-5 and J is TRBJ2-2; D tentatively fits TRBD1 or TRBD2 (6 bases each). The germline V gene encodes CDR1 MNHEY and CDR2 SVGAGI. The CDR3 totals 14 residues. The V and J ends lost 7 bases and 3 bases respectively, with 12 bases between them. CDR3 DNA: TGTGCCAGCAAGGGGGGAGAGGACACCGGGGAGCTGTTTTTT. It specifies CASKGGEDTGELFF.

As to this clone: Other DNA sequences in this specimen translate into the identical CDR3. The chain combines TRBV4-2 with TRBJ1-5; D might be TRBD1 (6 bases). Germline CDR1 is LGHNA and CDR2 is YNFKEQ. V was cut by 0 bases and J by 5 bases, with 11 bases left in between. CDR3 length: 15 amino acids. CDR3 sequence: CASSQDAGVDQPQHF. CDR3 DNA: TGTGCCAGCAGCCAAGATGCAGGGGTGGATCAGCCCCAGCATTTT.

The CDR3 spells CASSQDGSRWGETQYF. Here the CDR3 DNA reads TGTGCCAGCAGCCAAGACGGCTCCAGATGGGGAGAGACCCAGTACTTC. The rearrangement links TRBV3-1 (or the pseudogene TRBV3-2) to TRBJ2-5; D ambiguous. V lost 0 bases and J 4 bases, leaving 15 bases between the germline ends. In germline, CDR1 is LGHDT, CDR2 YNNKEL (reference sequence). This CDR3 has 16 amino acids.

The chain links TRBV6-5 to TRBJ1-6; weak D call: TRBD1 (5 bases). CDR3 length: 14 amino acids. Germline CDR1 and CDR2: MNHEY and SVGAGI. Trimming stripped 6 bases from V and 8 bases from J, with 14 bases between. The CDR3 sequence is CASRSDSHYSPLHF. CDR3 nucleotides: TGTGCCAGCAGATCCGACAGTCACTATTCACCCCTCCACTTT.

The V and J genes are TRBV3-1 (or the pseudogene TRBV3-2) and TRBJ2-3; D perhaps matches TRBD1 (5 bases). The CDR3 spans 15 residues. In germline, CDR1 is LGHDT, CDR2 YNNKEL (reference sequence). V was trimmed by 4 bases and J by 2 bases, leaving 13 bases between them. DNA for the CDR3: TGTGCCAGCAGCCGAAGACAAGGGGTCACAGATACGCAGTATTTT. Its protein product is CASSRRQGVTDTQYF.

The J gene is TRBJ1-5, the V gene TRBV5-1, with a possible D match to TRBD1 (5 bases). The V gene's germline CDR1 is SGHRS and CDR2 YFSETQ. The CDR3 totals 15 residues. V was shortened by 1 base and J by 4 bases, with 12 bases between the two germline ends. CDR3 region: CASSLSAEGNQPQHF. CDR3 in DNA: TGCGCCAGCAGCTTGTCCGCCGAGGGGAATCAGCCCCAGCATTTT. The entire variable domain, with the rest obtained from reference TRBV5-1 and TRBJ1-5, is as follows: KAGVTQTPRYLIKTRGQQVTLSCSPISGHRSVSWYQQTPGQGLQFLFEYFSETQRNKGNFPGRFSGRQFSNSRSEMNVSTLELGDSALYLCASSLSAEGNQPQHFGDGTRLSIL.

CDR3 loop: CAWSSLGGTSSGNTIYF. CDR3 in DNA: TGTGCCTGGTCCTCCTTGGGAGGGACGAGCTCTGGAAACACCATATATTTT. The rearrangement joins TRBV30 to TRBJ1-3; TRBD1 might be the D (5 bases). Trimming removed 5 bases at V and 0 bases at J, with 20 bases between. Germline loops: CDR1 GTSNPN, CDR2 SVGIG (reference sequence). This CDR3 has 17 amino acids.

The rearrangement joins TRBV18 to TRBJ2-7; D ambiguous. The CDR3 has 13 residues. The ends were cut back, 3 bases at V and 2 bases at J, with 8 bases in the middle. Germline-derived CDR1 and CDR2 are KGHSH and LQKENI. The CDR3 bases are TGTGCCAGCTCACCGCAAGGAACCTACGAGCAGTACTTC. Translating gives CASSPQGTYEQYF.

This sequence joins TRBV7-2 and TRBJ1-2; D call uncertain. This CDR3 region has 12 residues. Trimming pared 6 bases from V and 4 bases from J, leaving 9 bases between. From germline, CDR1 is SGHTA and CDR2 FQGNSA. CDR3 sequence (DNA): TGTGCCAGCAGTATGGCACTCTATGGCTACACCTTC. Its protein product is CASSMALYGYTF.

The chain combines TRBV28 with TRBJ1-5; TRBD1 is a possible D gene (6 bases). V lost 8 bases to trimming and J lost 5 bases, with 16 bases between them. CDR1 is MDHEN, CDR2 SYDVKM, per germline. The CDR3 runs to 14 residues. The DNA for the CDR3 is TGTGCCAGCCATCAGGGGCCTTCCTATCAGCCCCAGCATTTT. It is translated as CASHQGPSYQPQHF.

This chain joins TRBV6-2 or TRBV6-3 and TRBJ2-7; TRBD1 is a possible D gene (6 bases). The ends were cut back, 5 bases at V and 0 bases at J, with 17 bases in the middle. The length of the CDR3 is 16 residues. CDR1 is MNHEY and CDR2 is SVGEGT in the germline V gene. The CDR3 region is CASSNAQGTSSYEQYF. In DNA form, the CDR3 reads TGTGCCAGCAGTAACGCACAGGGCACCAGCTCCTACGAGCAGTACTTC.

This clone was seen a single time. J is TRBJ1-1 and V is TRBV29-1, with D perhaps TRBD1 (5 bases). The length of the CDR3 is 13 residues. The germline V and J ends were trimmed by 4 bases and 2 bases, with 11 bases remaining between them. The germline gives CDR1 SQVTM, CDR2 ANQGSEA. In DNA form, the CDR3 reads TGCAGCGTTGTAGGGACGGCAAACACTGAAGCTTTCTTT. It codes for CSVVGTANTEAFF.

There are a few counts of this clone. The rearrangement links TRBV5-5 to TRBJ1-6; perhaps TRBD1 as D (5 bases). Germline CDR1 and CDR2: SGHKS and YYEKEE (reference sequence). CDR3 length: 15 residues. Trimming left V 0 bases short and J 7 bases short, with 11 bases between. CDR3 in DNA: TGTGCCAGCAGCTTGGAGCCAGGACAAAATTCACCCCTCCACTTT. Amino acids: CASSLEPGQNSPLHF.

The CDR3 sequence is CASSGQGRSPLHF. CDR3 DNA: TGTGCCAGCAGCGGACAGGGACGATCACCCCTCCACTTT. V is TRBV6-2 or TRBV6-3 and J is TRBJ1-6; 8 bases line up with TRBD1. Germline V CDR1 and CDR2: MNHEY, SVGEGT. The CDR3 totals 13 residues. J gave up 10 bases and V 6 bases, and 5 bases lay outside the gene matches.

The chain combines TRBV6-5 with TRBJ2-2; 8 bases match TRBD1. From germline, CDR1 is MNHEY and CDR2 SVGAGI. CDR3 length: 15 residues. Germline trimming cut 5 bases from V and 6 bases from J; bases unmatched to any gene: 8. The CDR3 DNA reads as TGTGCCAGCAGTCTTATGGACAGGGCCTCCGGGGAGCTGTTTTTT. This translates into CASSLMDRASGELFF.

The V gene is TRBV6-5, the J gene TRBJ2-5; TRBD1 agrees at 9 bases. This CDR3 is 16 amino acids long. Germline V gene data show CDR1 as MNHEY and CDR2 as SVGAGI. V dropped 4 bases and J dropped 1; count of bases not matched to a gene: 7. CDR3 protein: CASSSRTGVFQETQYF. DNA for the CDR3: TGTGCCAGCAGTTCGAGGACAGGGGTCTTCCAAGAGACCCAGTACTTC.

This sequence joins TRBV6-5 and TRBJ1-1; no definite D call. CDR3 length: 13 amino acids. Germline CDR1 and CDR2: MNHEY and SVGAGI. Trimming stripped 5 bases from V and 1 base from J, with 8 bases between. For the CDR3, the DNA is TGTGCCAGCAGTAGTTTAGGGAACACTGAAGCTTTCTTT. It translates to CASSSLGNTEAFF.

The chain recombines TRBV2 with TRBJ2-1; 14 bases are shared with TRBD2. CDR3 length: 19 residues. In germline, CDR1 is SNHLY, CDR2 FYNNEI. V lost 5 bases and J lost 0; bases outside the gene matches: 9. CDR3 nucleotides: TGTGCCAGCAGTCACCTGACTAGCGGGGGGGCCTCCTCCTACAATGAGCAGTTCTTC. It encodes CASSHLTSGGASSYNEQFF.

CDR3 loop: CATQDGNQETQYF. DNA for the CDR3: TGTGCCACCCAGGACGGAAACCAAGAGACCCAGTACTTC. The chain is built from TRBV6-5 and TRBJ2-5; no clear D. The CDR3 totals 13 residues. Per the germline V gene, CDR1 is MNHEY and CDR2 is SVGAGI. V was clipped by 10 bases and J by 0 bases, with 12 bases between them.